A selection of T cell receptor beta chains follows, all from one sample in a study of shared clonotypes between healthy human individuals. Assay: immunoSEQ multiplex PCR; the TCRdb copy retains only in-frame clones and omits some. The sample shows some 2,100,000 clones, around 95% of them seen only once. Source material: naive CD4+ T cells sorted from blood. These receptor sequences come from a man younger than 30 in good health. The CDR3 runs from the conserved cysteine through the conserved F or W. The order of the fields is J gene, V gene, CDR3 protein.

>TRBJ1-1|TRBV19
CASSMNGHTEAFF
>TRBJ1-5|TRBV6-1
CASSLSNSNQPQHF
>TRBJ2-5|TRBV2
CASSRTGIQETQYF
>TRBJ2-5|TRBV18
CASSPLVGTPETQYF
>TRBJ2-5|TRBV7-2
CASSLGLAGQETQYF
>TRBJ1-3|TRBV28
CASGSSGNTIYF
>TRBJ1-1|TRBV10-3
CAISGQGGTEAFF
>TRBJ2-7|TRBV5-8
CASSLRGDYEQYF
>TRBJ2-7|TRBV5-1
CASSLPPYEQYF
>TRBJ1-5|TRBV30
CAWSPQGPSEPQHF
>TRBJ1-3|TRBV5-1
CASSLSSGISGNTIYF
>TRBJ2-7|TRBV6-5
CASSNGGEQYF
>TRBJ2-1|TRBV29-1
CSVRGPGVEQFF
>TRBJ2-2|TRBV29-1
CSVEPPRTRTATGELFF
>TRBJ1-5|TRBV2
CASSASGARTNQPQHF
>TRBJ1-1|TRBV28
CASSFLLEPVNTEAFF
>TRBJ2-3|TRBV5-1
CASSTGTVKDTQYF
>TRBJ1-5|TRBV19
CASSIANQPQHF
>TRBJ2-1|TRBV10-3
CATHRGGINNEQFF
>TRBJ2-7|TRBV6-1
CATTLGGYEQYF
>TRBJ2-1|TRBV5-1
CASSLRGSYNEQFF
>TRBJ1-5|TRBV6-5
CASSSSSGHQHF
>TRBJ1-1|TRBV9
CASSVDSGEAFF
>TRBJ1-5|TRBV19
CASSIGRGSQPQHF
>TRBJ2-4|TRBV5-1
CASSSGTGIAKNIQYF
>TRBJ2-5|TRBV7-7
CASSLIGLAWETQYF